The rows below give T cell receptor beta chains drawn from one sample of a study of neoadjuvant anti-PD-1 for oral cavity cancer. Profiled with immunoSEQ multiplex PCR; TCRdb holds only in-frame clones, not every one. Of about 9,500 clones listed, about 70% are singletons. Sequenced here: PBMCs, sampled after nivolumab (anti-PD-1) treatment. These receptors came from a person aged 40 to 85 with oral cavity squamous cell carcinoma. CDR3s include the opening cysteine and the closing phenylalanine or tryptophan. The order of the fields is D gene, J gene, V gene, clone size, CDR3 DNA, CDR3 protein. The D gene is left open where the match is weak. Clone size appears in some rows only: once, few, many, or a class for an expanded clone.

D gene: -
J gene: TRBJ1-1
V gene: TRBV29-1
clone size: few
CDR3 DNA: TGCAGCGTCGGGAAGGACGGGAACACTGAAGCTTTCTTT
CDR3 protein: CSVGKDGNTEAFF

D gene: -
J gene: TRBJ1-1
V gene: TRBV10-3
clone size: few
CDR3 DNA: TGTGCCATCAGTGAGTCGAGAGTACAGGGGAACACTGAAGCTTTCTTT
CDR3 protein: CAISESRVQGNTEAFF

D gene: -
J gene: TRBJ2-7
V gene: TRBV5-1
clone size: -
CDR3 DNA: TGCGCCAGCAGCTTGTCGGACGAGCAGTACTTC
CDR3 protein: CASSLSDEQYF

D gene: TRBD1
J gene: TRBJ2-3
V gene: TRBV10-1
clone size: few
CDR3 DNA: TGCGCCAGCTCACAGGGGAGAGATACGCAGTATTTT
CDR3 protein: CASSQGRDTQYF

D gene: -
J gene: TRBJ2-7
V gene: TRBV12-5
clone size: -
CDR3 DNA: TGTGCTAGTGGTTTGGTGGGGGGAGACATCTACGAGCAGTACTTC
CDR3 protein: CASGLVGGDIYEQYF

D gene: -
J gene: TRBJ1-1
V gene: TRBV6-1
clone size: -
CDR3 DNA: TGTGCCAGCAGACCCGGACCACAGAACACTGAAGCTTTCTTT
CDR3 protein: CASRPGPQNTEAFF

D gene: -
J gene: TRBJ2-5
V gene: TRBV9
clone size: -
CDR3 DNA: TGTGCCAGCAGCGCCCGGTTAAAAGGGGAGACCCAGTACTTC
CDR3 protein: CASSARLKGETQYF

D gene: -
J gene: TRBJ1-6
V gene: TRBV12-5
clone size: -
CDR3 DNA: TGTGCTAGTGGCGGAGGGGATAATTCACCCCTCCACTTT
CDR3 protein: CASGGGDNSPLHF

D gene: TRBD1
J gene: TRBJ1-2
V gene: TRBV28
clone size: -
CDR3 DNA: TGTGCCAGCAGCTCCCCCCCGGGACAGGGGGCCAACTATGGCTACACCTTC
CDR3 protein: CASSSPPGQGANYGYTF

D gene: -
J gene: TRBJ2-4
V gene: TRBV5-6
clone size: -
CDR3 DNA: TGTGCCAGCAGCTTCTGGGTGGGGCGAAGCAAAAACATTCAGTACTTC
CDR3 protein: CASSFWVGRSKNIQYF

D gene: TRBD1
J gene: TRBJ1-2
V gene: TRBV28
clone size: -
CDR3 DNA: TGTGCCAGCACCATGGGACAGGGGAGAAGTGGCTACACCTTC
CDR3 protein: CASTMGQGRSGYTF

D gene: -
J gene: TRBJ1-1
V gene: TRBV7-9
clone size: -
CDR3 DNA: TGTGCCAGCAGCTTGGTGTTGGGGGATGCCACTGAAGCTTTCTTT
CDR3 protein: CASSLVLGDATEAFF

D gene: TRBD1
J gene: TRBJ2-7
V gene: TRBV27
clone size: -
CDR3 DNA: TGTGCCAGCTCTCAGGGGGCTTCCTACGAGCAGTACTTC
CDR3 protein: CASSQGASYEQYF

D gene: TRBD1
J gene: TRBJ2-7
V gene: TRBV5-6
clone size: -
CDR3 DNA: TGTGCCAGCAGCTTTGGAACCGGGACAGGGTATGACGAGCAGTACTTC
CDR3 protein: CASSFGTGTGYDEQYF

D gene: -
J gene: TRBJ1-1
V gene: TRBV27
clone size: -
CDR3 DNA: TGTGCCAGCAGAACAACAGGGAACACTGAAGCTTTCTTT
CDR3 protein: CASRTTGNTEAFF

D gene: -
J gene: TRBJ1-2
V gene: TRBV7-8
clone size: -
CDR3 DNA: TGTGCCAGCAGCTTAGGGAGGACAGTTAGCTTTGGGGGCTACACCTTC
CDR3 protein: CASSLGRTVSFGGYTF

D gene: TRBD1
J gene: TRBJ1-1
V gene: TRBV13
clone size: few
CDR3 DNA: TGTGCCAGCAGCTTCCGACAGGGAGGAGCTTTCTTT
CDR3 protein: CASSFRQGGAFF

D gene: -
J gene: TRBJ2-1
V gene: TRBV5-1
clone size: -
CDR3 DNA: TGCGCCAGCAGCCCTCTAGGGGCGAACAATGAGCAGTTCTTC
CDR3 protein: CASSPLGANNEQFF

D gene: -
J gene: TRBJ1-1
V gene: TRBV27
clone size: -
CDR3 DNA: TGTGCCAGCAGTTCGTACAGAGATCTGAACACTGAAGCTTTCTTT
CDR3 protein: CASSSYRDLNTEAFF

D gene: -
J gene: TRBJ2-7
V gene: TRBV7-8
clone size: -
CDR3 DNA: TGTGCCAGCAGCCTAACGGGCTTCTACGAGCAGTACTTC
CDR3 protein: CASSLTGFYEQYF

D gene: -
J gene: TRBJ2-6
V gene: TRBV7-7
clone size: once
CDR3 DNA: TGTGCCAGCAGCGTGTACACTAAGTGCCACAGTCGGGCCAACGTCCTGATTTTC
CDR3 protein: CASSVYTKCHSRANVLIF

D gene: TRBD1
J gene: TRBJ2-7
V gene: TRBV6-5
clone size: few
CDR3 DNA: TGTGCCAGCAATAGGGACAGGGGGTCGTACGAGCAGTACTTC
CDR3 protein: CASNRDRGSYEQYF

D gene: -
J gene: TRBJ1-1
V gene: TRBV29-1
clone size: -
CDR3 DNA: TGCAGCGTTGAAGGTGTTGGAGGGGGAAGTCGAGCTTTCTTT
CDR3 protein: CSVEGVGGGSRAFF

D gene: TRBD1
J gene: TRBJ1-1
V gene: TRBV19
clone size: -
CDR3 DNA: TGTGCCAGTAGTATGGGGACAGGGAGTGAAGCTTTCTTT
CDR3 protein: CASSMGTGSEAFF

D gene: -
J gene: TRBJ1-3
V gene: TRBV19
clone size: -
CDR3 DNA: TGTGCCAGTAGTATTCAGGGAGGCGGAAACACCATATATTTT
CDR3 protein: CASSIQGGGNTIYF